The 5 T cell receptor beta chains below all came from one sample that was sequenced in a study of control samples from healthy donors and cancer patients (dated by TCRdb to 2020 to 2021). The library was obtained by the immunoSEQ multiplex PCR assay. Here the immuneACCESS table is served through TCRdb, limited to in-frame sequences with V and J called. Missing clones are a known gap in these copies; in checked studies unresolved V genes cover under half, and the rest lacks a known reason. In all, the sample holds approximately 37,000 clones, and approximately 82% of those were seen once. 20% to 25% of the sample is in the top ten clones. Sequenced: PBMCs. The receptors were gathered from a woman aged 55-70 years with lung cancer.

This sequence joins TRBV11-2 and TRBJ1-1; perhaps TRBD1 as D (5 bases). CDR3 length equals 14 residues. From germline, CDR1 is SGHAT and CDR2 FQNNGV. V was pared by 0 bases and J by 8 bases, with 13 bases between. In DNA form, the CDR3 reads TGTGCCAGCAGCTTAGAGCTGACCAGGGCGGAAGCTTTCTTT. It encodes CASSLELTRAEAFF.

This rearrangement joins TRBV11-2 to TRBJ2-1, with D unresolved. CDR3 length: 13 amino acids. Trimming stripped 1 base from V and 2 bases from J, with 3 bases between. Per the germline V gene, CDR1 is SGHAT and CDR2 is FQNNGV. The DNA for the CDR3 is TGTGCCAGCAGCTTAGTAGCCTACAATGAGCAGTTCTTC. Translated: CASSLVAYNEQFF.

The CDR3 sequence: CASSLARANTEAFF. CDR3 coding DNA: TGTGCCAGCAGCTTAGCGAGGGCGAACACTGAAGCTTTCTTT. The rearrangement uses TRBV7-2 and TRBJ1-1, with D hard to call. This CDR3 contains 14 residues. V lost 0 bases, J lost 1 base, and 6 bases lay in between. CDR1 is SGHTA, CDR2 FQGNSA, per germline. Full variable domain (remainder filled in from reference TRBV7-2 and TRBJ1-1): GAGVSQSPSNKVTEKGKDVELRCDPISGHTALYWYRQSLGQGLEFLIYFQGNSAPDKSGLPSDRFSAERTGGSVSTLTIQRTQQEDSAVYLCASSLARANTEAFFGQGTRLTVV.

The gene calls are TRBV2 and TRBJ2-4, with D unresolved. In germline, CDR1 is SNHLY, CDR2 FYNNEI. This CDR3 has 13 amino acids. The V and J ends lost 3 bases and 8 bases respectively, with 11 bases between them. CDR3 protein: CASSEGELDIQYF. The CDR3, as DNA: TGTGCCAGCAGTGAGGGCGAGTTGGACATTCAGTACTTC. Drawing the rest from reference TRBV2 and TRBJ2-4, the complete variable domain is EPEVTQTPSHQVTQMGQEVILRCVPISNHLYFYWYRQILGQKVEFLVSFYNNEISEKSEIFDDQFSVERPDGSNFTLKIRSTKLEDSAMYFCASSEGELDIQYFGAGTRLSVL.

This clone turned up a few times. The rearrangement joins TRBV6-5 to TRBJ2-5, with D perhaps matching TRBD2 (6 bases). The CDR3 is 13 amino acids. Looked up from germline, CDR1 is MNHEY and CDR2 is SVGAGI. V lost 8 bases to trimming and J lost 5 bases, with 15 bases between them. The CDR3 is CASFRDSRETQYF. The CDR3 bases are TGTGCCAGCTTCCGGGACTCCCGGGAGACCCAGTACTTC.